The rows below give T cell receptor beta chains drawn from one sample of a study of blood T cell repertoires in COVID-19. Using immunoSEQ multiplex PCR, the repertoire was profiled, and TCRdb retains in-frame clones only, with some absent. This table holds 150,000 to 200,000 clones, 75% to 90% found once. Sequencing input: PBMCs or T cells enriched from blood (not recorded which). These receptors came from a woman younger than 30 who had recovered from COVID-19. Each CDR3 is given with its conserved first and last residue. A D gene is named only where the DNA matches it firmly. Clone sizes are given selectively: once, few, many, or a class where the clone is expanded.

cdr3_nt cdr3_aa v_call d_call clone_size j_call
TGTGCCACCAGCAGAGCAAGCAGAGGGAGGCTCTCCTACGAGCAGTACTTC CATSRASRGRLSYEQYF TRBV15 . . TRBJ2-7
TGTGCCACCAGCAGAGATGGACTAGCGGGAGGGATCCAAGAGACCCAGTACTTC CATSRDGLAGGIQETQYF TRBV15 TRBD2 . TRBJ2-5
TGTGCCAGCAGCTTAGGGGACAGGGCGGGCAATCAGCCCCAGCATTTT CASSLGDRAGNQPQHF TRBV7-2 TRBD1 . TRBJ1-5
TGTGCCAGCAGCCCCGGGAGTCTGAAGACCCAGTACTTC CASSPGSLKTQYF TRBV7-9 . . TRBJ2-5
TGTGCCAGCAGCTTTCGGCGGGCGGGAGGCCCATACGAGCAGTACTTC CASSFRRAGGPYEQYF TRBV5-8 TRBD2 . TRBJ2-7
TGTGCCAGCAGCCGCCGGGGGGCAGTAACCGGGGAGCTGTTTTTT CASSRRGAVTGELFF TRBV5-4 . . TRBJ2-2
TGTGCCAGTAGTATGGCGGGGTACGGGGCTGAAGCTTTCTTT CASSMAGYGAEAFF TRBV19 . . TRBJ1-1
TGTGCCAGCACCCCACAGGGGGCTTGGTCCGGGGAGCTGTTTTTT CASTPQGAWSGELFF TRBV3-1/TRBV3-2 TRBD1 . TRBJ2-2
TGTGCCAGCAGCAAAGTAGCCAGTTGGACAGGTTGCGAGACCCAGTACTTC CASSKVASWTGCETQYF TRBV21-1 . . TRBJ2-5
TGTGCCAGCAGACTAACCCCGGGAGGAAACACCATATATTTT CASRLTPGGNTIYF TRBV27 . . TRBJ1-3
TGTGCCTGGAGTCGGGAGCCGGCCCGCGGGCCGAACACTGAAGCTTTCTTT CAWSREPARGPNTEAFF TRBV30 . . TRBJ1-1
TGTGCCTGGAGAAGGGGTAGGGATGGGGAGCAGTACTTC CAWRRGRDGEQYF TRBV30 . . TRBJ2-7
TGCGCCAGCAGCTCCGGGACAGGGGATGGCTACACCTTC CASSSGTGDGYTF TRBV5-1 TRBD1 . TRBJ1-2
TGTGCCACCAGCAGAGGGCTAGCGGACCAAGAGACCCAGTACTTC CATSRGLADQETQYF TRBV15 TRBD2 many TRBJ2-5
TGTGCCAGTAGTACCCTAAGACAGGGGGCGATGGGCTACACCTTC CASSTLRQGAMGYTF TRBV19 TRBD1 . TRBJ1-2
TGTGCCAGTGGGGGCGAAGAGACCCAGTACTTC CASGGEETQYF TRBV2 . . TRBJ2-5
TGTGCCAGCAGCCCCCAAGCGGGAGGAGGGGAAAGGCAGTATTTT CASSPQAGGGERQYF TRBV11-2 TRBD2 . TRBJ2-3
TGTGCCAGCAGCCAAGAATGGAGCGGCTCCACCACAGATACGCAGTATTTT CASSQEWSGSTTDTQYF TRBV3-1/TRBV3-2 . . TRBJ2-3
TGTGCCAGCAGCGTAGGTTCGAGTCTATACAATGAGCAGTTCTTC CASSVGSSLYNEQFF TRBV9 . . TRBJ2-1
TGCAGTGCTAGTACGGTTGGGGGGGTCTACGAGCAGTACTTC CSASTVGGVYEQYF TRBV20-1 TRBD2 . TRBJ2-7
TGTGCCACCAGCAGAGAAAAGTATGGCGGGACCTACAATGAGCAGTTCTTC CATSREKYGGTYNEQFF TRBV15 . . TRBJ2-1
TGTGCCAGCAGTTTCAGGGGGAGCGACCCGTCCTACGAGCAGTACTTC CASSFRGSDPSYEQYF TRBV28 TRBD1 . TRBJ2-7
TGTGCCAGCAGAGCGGGAGTGGGGGAGACAGATACGCAGTATTTT CASRAGVGETDTQYF TRBV2 TRBD2 . TRBJ2-3
TGTGCCAGCATCGGCGGGAGATACTACGAGCAGTACTTC CASIGGRYYEQYF TRBV28 TRBD2 . TRBJ2-7
TGTGCCAGCAGAGGACAGGGTCAAGAGACCCAGTACTTC CASRGQGQETQYF TRBV6-6 TRBD1 . TRBJ2-5
TGTGCCAGCAGCTTGGGACTAGCGGGAGAAGGAGGTACGCAGTATTTT CASSLGLAGEGGTQYF TRBV11-3 TRBD2 . TRBJ2-3
TGTGCCAGTAGTGATGGGGGGATCAATGAGCAGTTCTTC CASSDGGINEQFF TRBV19 . few TRBJ2-1
TGTGCCAGCAGTTCGGGACTAGTCTATGAGCAGTTCTTC CASSSGLVYEQFF TRBV6-6 TRBD2 . TRBJ2-1
TGTGCCAGCAGCCCCTCTTGGGGCAACACTGAAGCTTTCTTT CASSPSWGNTEAFF TRBV9 . . TRBJ1-1
TGTGCCAGCAGTCCCCGGACGCAGAGGGGTGGTCTAGCGGGAGGTTGGAACTACTTC CASSPRTQRGGLAGGWNYF TRBV6-6 TRBD2 . TRBJ2-7
TGTGCCAGCAGCGCCCAGCGGAACCGGCCCTACGAGCAGTACTTC CASSAQRNRPYEQYF TRBV9 . . TRBJ2-7
TGTGCCAGCAGCTCGTTCCTAGAGTCCGAGCAGTACTTC CASSSFLESEQYF TRBV7-8 . . TRBJ2-7